This T cell receptor (beta chain) originates from a study of OX40 agonist ivuxolimab in advanced cancers. This CDR3 has 13 amino acids. Germline V CDR1 and CDR2: SGHAT, FQNNGV. The germline V and J ends were trimmed by 5 bases and 2 bases, with 9 bases remaining between them. TCRdb keeps only in-frame clones here, not all; method: immunoSEQ multiplex PCR. The table has 98,000 or so clones, approximately 90% seen once. The sequenced sample was CD4+ or CD8+ T cells sorted from blood, obtained in a trial of the OX40 agonist ivuxolimab. The rearrangement links TRBV11-2 to TRBJ2-5; D gene unclear. The receptor was derived from an adult with an advanced solid tumor such as melanoma, head and neck, liver or kidney cancer. CDR3 sequence: CASSPSVQETQYF. The CDR3 bases are TGTGCCAGCAGCCCATCAGTACAAGAGACCCAGTACTTC. Looking up the rest from reference TRBV11-2 and TRBJ2-5 gives the full variable domain: EAGVAQSPRYKIIEKRQSVAFWCNPISGHATLYWYQQILGQGPKLLIQFQNNGVVDDSQLPKDRFSAERLKGVDSTLKIQPAKLEDSAVYLCASSPSVQETQYFGPGTRLLVL.